These 2 T cell receptor beta chains share one sample of origin, sequenced in a study of OX40 agonist ivuxolimab in advanced cancers. The receptor library was made with the immunoSEQ multiplex PCR assay. TCRdb's version of the immuneACCESS table is confined to in-frame rearrangements and falls short of the full clone set. An unresolved V gene accounts for under half of the shortfall where checked; the remainder is of unknown origin. This sample has around 84,000 clones in its table, and about four fifths of those were observed once. Approximately 7% of the sample is taken by the ten largest. The specimen was CD4+ or CD8+ T cells sorted from blood, collected in a trial of the OX40 agonist ivuxolimab. The receptors originated from an adult with an advanced solid tumor such as melanoma, head and neck, liver or kidney cancer.

This chain connects TRBV15 to TRBJ1-3, with 7 bases aligning to TRBD1. Germline lookup yields CDR1 LNHNV and CDR2 YYDKDF (reference sequence). Trimming cost V 1 base and J 8 bases; bases outside gene matches: 5. The CDR3 has 14 amino acids. CDR3 nucleotide sequence: TGTGCCACCAGCAGAGCGGGACAGCCCGACACCATATATTTT. This gives the protein CATSRAGQPDTIYF.

The chain couples TRBV6-5 to TRBJ1-1; the D is unclear. Germline V gene sequence: CDR1 MNHEY, CDR2 SVGAGI. The CDR3 has 16 amino acids. V shed 2 bases and J shed 0 bases, with 13 bases lying between them. CDR3 bases: TGTGCCAGCAGTTACACCGTGGGGATGATGAACACTGAAGCTTTCTTT. Protein: CASSYTVGMMNTEAFF.